This T cell receptor (beta chain) was obtained from a study of T cells in Graves' hyperthyroidism and ophthalmopathy. Whole-study results and caveats: In the analysis, a 13 V-J model separated ophthalmopathy from stable hyperthyroidism. Most expanded thyroid clonotypes above 0.001 also appeared in blood.

PBMCs came from more than 8.5 ml fresh peripheral blood. RNA transcripts served as the template for amplifying TCR beta CDR3 regions. An initial round of RT-PCR targeting the TCR CDR3 relied on the HTBI primer set. TCRdb processed the multiplex PCR reads anew with MiXCR; each CDR3 protein has one entry. The sample shows a few hundred thousand distinct CDR3 sequences, around 15% of them seen only once. Germline assignment: CDR1 DFQATT and CDR2 SNEGSKA (reference sequence). Unmatched junction bases numbered 6, after V lost 0 bases and J lost 3 bases. The CDR3 extends over 15 amino acids. The table lists this clonotype with many counts. No antigen is known for it.

The sample comprised blood. This TCR was sampled from a woman aged 40 to 50 with Graves' ophthalmopathy. The chain recombines TRBV20-1 with TRBJ1-1; 8 bases agree with TRBD1. The CDR3 here is CSARDRDRGDTEAFF. CDR3 DNA: TGCAGTGCTAGAGATCGAGACAGGGGAGACACTGAAGCTTTCTTT.